Many counts were recorded for the clone carrying this TCR beta chain. What it recognizes is unknown. From the 5' RACE reads, TCRdb called clonotypes with MiXCR, one entry per CDR3 protein. The data contain roughly 240,000 distinct CDR3 sequences, approximately 7% of them singletons. These data belong to a study of identical twins. Study findings and constraints: Modelling underestimated the level of out-of-frame TCR alpha sharing observed in monozygotic twins. Zero-insertion results could be subject to partial confounding by invariant MAIT and iNKT cells.

Deletions cut 0 bases from V and 0 bases from J, with 10 bases between. In germline, CDR1 is SGHDT, CDR2 YYEEEE. There are 17 residues in the CDR3. This same sample was also part of a study on yellow fever vaccine responses in identical twins. That study adds: Twins' vaccine T cell responses were reported to seem partly convergent and partly personalized.

The source of this sequence is a woman between 18 and 29 years old in good health. Sequencing was performed on memory (CD45RO+) T cells sorted from blood. The chain recombines TRBV5-6 with TRBJ1-6; D is undetermined. The DNA for the CDR3 is TGTGCCAGCAGCTTGGCCCCGAAGAGCTCCTATAATTCACCCCTCCACTTT. As protein: CASSLAPKSSYNSPLHF.